This TCR beta chain was identified in a study of tumor and adjacent non-tumor tissue in lung cancer. The library came from three nested PCR rounds adapted from ARM-PCR protocols. MiXCR was run by TCRdb on the multiplex PCR reads, yielding one entry per CDR3 protein. The table includes 200,000 or so distinct CDR3 sequences, less than 80% detected once. RNA was extracted from bulk tissue without any cell sorting. This clonotype was observed a handful of times. Germline V lookup: CDR1 MDHEN, CDR2 SYDVKM. V gave up 7 bases and J gave up 3 bases; unmatched junction bases: 9. CDR3 length: 15 amino acids. The clonotype was recovered from a man aged 60-69 years with non-small cell lung cancer. Material for sequencing was lung tumor tissue. The V gene is TRBV28, the J gene TRBJ2-7, with 10 bases identical to TRBD1. CDR3 coding DNA: TGTGCCAGCACCTCCCCGGGACAGGGGCGCTACGAGCAGTACTTC. This encodes CASTSPGQGRYEQYF.